A selection of T cell receptor beta chains follows, all from one sample in a study of cytomegalovirus exposure and HLA in healthy donors. Assay: immunoSEQ multiplex PCR; the TCRdb copy retains only in-frame clones and omits some. The data contain 95,000 to 100,000 clones, around four fifths of them seen just once; the ten biggest clones take up over 6%. Specimen: PBMCs. The receptors derive from a man aged 35 to 55 in good health and CMV-seropositive. The conserved cysteine and the conserved F or W are not part of the CDR3 here.

v_call cdr3_aa
TRBV15 ATSPQALAGGGDTQY
TRBV6-1 ASKKQGTYEQY
TRBV10-3 AISGSQGGNTIY
TRBV7-7 ASSLPGTGANVLT
TRBV23-1 ASSQSRLASTDTQY
TRBV6-1 AGGLLPKYEQF
TRBV2 ASSLGGTGELF
TRBV15 ATSRVPGGGYT
TRBV5-1 ASSLGRVSSPLH
TRBV25-1 ASRGGGKTEAF
TRBV6-5 ASSYSTSASYEQY
TRBV5-5 ASNREVAEAF
TRBV5-1 ASSPTSGGVNTGELF
TRBV28 ASSLGTGYGYGYT
TRBV15 ATSRDAYSGLRADTQY
TRBV10-3 ATQARDTSYEQY
TRBV11-2 ASSSDRTTNRGYAEAF
TRBV6-5 ASSYGTSGIEQY
TRBV9 ASSVGAEELF
TRBV28 ASRGDSVAYNEQF
TRBV5-6 ASSLIVQGRETQY
TRBV10-2 ASSWGQDSNQPQH
TRBV6-1 ASSSRDRGTDTQY
TRBV11-1 ASSPTVLFAEQY
TRBV5-1 ASSLESTASGYT
TRBV18 ASPLQQEEY
TRBV6-1 ASMPQGGTEAF
TRBV28 ASSTPQRYEQY
TRBV7-9 ASSLAEVTEAF
TRBV7-9 ASSLGTGMETQY
TRBV28 ASSSPGVAYNEQF
TRBV10-1 ASSESGQGYEQY
TRBV27 ASHGQGNTEAF
TRBV12-5 ASGLNYEQY
TRBV28 ASTPNPIAYEQY
TRBV7-9 ASSLPRTRGYNEQF
TRBV10-3 AISGHANTEAF
TRBV29-1 SVEGDAVGINTGELF
TRBV7-3 ASSPTAGTGTNEQF
TRBV28 ASSLQGVSYGYT
TRBV10-3 AISESPGGSSTGELF
TRBV5-6 ASSPGYRGGNEKLF
TRBV19 ASRRSGTGESPLH
TRBV7-7 ASSPGQGITYEQY
TRBV2 ASSAPGGGDS
TRBV9 ASSVASQATDTQY
TRBV6-5 ASSYQGTLATEAF
TRBV7-6 ASSPQPQGSNTEAF
TRBV28 ASSLGSWGYEQY
TRBV19 ASSSQVLWETQY
TRBV11-2 ASSFPQRTGSYNEQF
TRBV12-5 ASGTDRDNEQF
TRBV5-1 ASSLGLQGSRETQY
TRBV13 ASSLAGLAGVSEQY